This T cell receptor beta chain was observed in a study of cytomegalovirus exposure and HLA in healthy donors. About this clone: The target antigen is unknown.

Study conclusions and caveats: In vitro assays verified that three CMV-associated chains recognized CMV antigens specifically. Per a later analysis, 18,000 or so TCR beta sequences showed association with HLA alleles at 0.05 false discovery rate.

The PCR had 60 Vbeta and 13 Jbeta primers. The protocol was immunoSEQ multiplex PCR, while the TCRdb copy is restricted to in-frame clones and leaves out a portion. The sample contains about 200,000 clones, roughly four fifths of which appear only once. Looked up from germline, CDR1 is SGHVS and CDR2 is FNYEAQ. This CDR3 contains 15 residues. The V gene end was trimmed by 5 bases and the J gene end by 2 bases; junction bases not matched to a gene: 5. The sequence derives from a woman between 45 and 65 years old in good health and CMV-seropositive. The source material was PBMCs. The chain carries TRBV7-6 and TRBJ2-3; 9 bases map to TRBD1. CDR3 nucleotide sequence: TGTGCCAGCAGCCCGGGACAGGGCATCACAGATACGCAGTATTTT. Amino acid sequence: CASSPGQGITDTQYF.